One and the same sample provided the 22 T cell receptor beta chains below, sequenced in a study of radiation and T cells in renal cell carcinoma. The time point denotes: blood 2 weeks post-SBRT. The treatment denotes: 15 Gy SBRT to primary tumor, nephrectomy 4 weeks later. This table comes from immunoSEQ multiplex PCR, and its TCRdb copy is limited to in-frame clones, with some not included. The repertoire holds some 120,000 clones, around 89% seen once, with over 4.5% in the top ten. Specimen: blood, collected from a patient whose treatment included radiotherapy and nephrectomy. The receptors were sampled from a woman between 65 and 79 years old with renal cell carcinoma.

As to this clone: At one end, the junction sequence differs from germline, possibly due to a read error. The chain recombines TRBV7-7 with TRBJ2-2, with D uncertain. The CDR3 totals 13 residues. CDR1 and CDR2 from the germline V gene are SSHAT and FNYEAQ (reference sequence). The CDR3 nucleotides are TGTGCTAGCAGCCGAAGGTCATCCGGGGAGCTGTTTTTT. Amino acid sequence: CASSRRSSGELFF.

V and J are TRBV29-1 and TRBJ1-2; no firm D call. This CDR3 region has 11 residues. Trimming removed 5 bases from V and 4 bases from J, with 8 bases in between. Germline CDR1 reads SQVTM; CDR2 reads ANQGSEA. The CDR3 loop is CSVSTGYGYTF. The CDR3 DNA is TGCAGCGTTAGTACCGGCTATGGCTACACCTTC.

This chain uses TRBV11-2 with TRBJ2-1, with 10 nucleotides matching TRBD2. Per germline, CDR1 SGHAT and CDR2 FQNNGV. The length of the CDR3 is 14 residues. V lost 4 bases to trimming and J lost 9 bases; unmatched junction nucleotides: 6. The CDR3 spells CASSSSGGLGEQFF. The CDR3 DNA reads TGTGCCAGCAGCTCTAGCGGGGGCCTTGGTGAGCAGTTCTTC.

The V and J genes are TRBV6-6 and TRBJ1-1; D uncertain. This CDR3 has 13 amino acids. Trimming shortened V by 4 bases and J by 1 base, and 7 bases separated the two germline ends. CDR1 and CDR2 from the germline V gene are MNHNY and SVGAGI (reference sequence). In nucleotides, the CDR3 is TGTGCCAGCAGTTCCGGCGGGAACACTGAAGCTTTCTTT. Residues: CASSSGGNTEAFF.

The chain joins TRBV4-1 to TRBJ1-2; no firm D call. CDR1 and CDR2 from the germline V gene are MGHRA and YSYEKL. V dropped 1 base and J dropped 8 bases, with 14 bases sitting between them. The CDR3 runs to 14 residues. The CDR3, as DNA: TGCGCCAGCAGCCAAGTAATCCCGGGGTCGGGCTACACCTTC. Translating gives CASSQVIPGSGYTF.

This chain's CDR3 is CAISEPSWTQAHNSPLHF. The CDR3, as DNA: TGTGCCATCAGTGAGCCTTCTTGGACCCAGGCCCATAATTCACCCCTCCACTTT. This chain connects TRBV10-3 to TRBJ1-6; no firm D call. The CDR3 totals 18 residues. The V end lost 2 bases, the J end lost 5 bases, and 19 bases lay between the germline ends. Germline assignment: CDR1 ENHRY and CDR2 SYGVKD.

The chain couples TRBV28 to TRBJ1-6; D unclear. This CDR3 comprises 14 residues. Trimming cost V 7 bases and J 3 bases, with 10 bases left between them. The germline V gene has CDR1 MDHEN and CDR2 SYDVKM. The DNA of the CDR3 is TGTGCCAGCACCGGACCCAACTATAATTCACCCCTCCACTTT. Its translation: CASTGPNYNSPLHF. Looking up the rest from reference TRBV28 and TRBJ1-6 gives the full variable domain: DVKVTQSSRYLVKRTGEKVFLECVQDMDHENMFWYRQDPGLGLRLIYFSYDVKMKEKGDIPEGYSVSREKKERFSLILESASTNQTSMYLCASTGPNYNSPLHFGNGTRLTVT.

The V and J genes are TRBV30 and TRBJ2-2; a weak D match, TRBD2 (6 bases). The germline CDR1 and CDR2 sequences are GTSNPN and SVGIG (reference sequence). The CDR3 is 17 residues long. The ends were cut back, 1 base at V and 5 bases at J, with 20 bases in the middle. CDR3 DNA: TGTGCCTGGAGTGGGCCGCTGGGACGGGGGTTAACCGGGGAGCTGTTTTTT. This encodes CAWSGPLGRGLTGELFF.

The genes are TRBV10-3 and TRBJ1-1; D is unresolved. Trimming removed 3 bases from V and 1 base from J, with 6 bases in between. The CDR3 is made up of 13 amino acids. Germline lookup yields CDR1 ENHRY and CDR2 SYGVKD. The CDR3 loop is CAISEPENTEAFF. The DNA for the CDR3 is TGTGCCATCAGTGAACCTGAGAACACTGAAGCTTTCTTT.

The J gene is TRBJ1-2, the V gene TRBV19; 8 nucleotides agree with TRBD1. There are 14 residues in the CDR3. The ends lost 5 bases at V and 2 bases at J; junction bases unmatched: 4. Germline values: CDR1 LNHDA, CDR2 SQIVND (reference sequence). The CDR3 loop is CASSFSGGNYGYTF. As DNA, the CDR3 is TGTGCCAGTAGTTTTTCAGGGGGCAACTATGGCTACACCTTC.

The chain has TRBV11-3 and TRBJ1-2; the match to TRBD1 covers 9 bases. J was trimmed by 8 bases and V by 4 bases; bases with no gene match: 8. This CDR3 contains 14 residues. Germline assignment: CDR1 SGHNT and CDR2 YENEEA. CDR3 sequence (DNA): TGTGCCAGCAGCTCGGGGGGACAGGGCTGGGGCTACACCTTC. Protein product: CASSSGGQGWGYTF.

The chain is built from TRBV6-6 and TRBJ2-7; D possibly matches TRBD1 or TRBD2 (5 bases each). Looked up from germline, CDR1 is MNHNY and CDR2 is SVGAGI (reference sequence). V lost 8 bases, J lost 2 bases, and 10 bases lay in between. The CDR3 is made up of 12 amino acids. The chain's CDR3 is CASGGDTYEQYF. The CDR3 DNA reads as TGTGCCAGCGGGGGTGATACCTACGAGCAGTACTTC.

The chain combines TRBV6-1 with TRBJ1-3; 7 nucleotides agree with TRBD1. The CDR3 sequence is 19 residues long. Looked up from germline, CDR1 is MNHNS and CDR2 is SASEGT. Trimming took 2 bases from V and 0 from J; bases not matched to a gene: 13. The DNA for the CDR3 is TGTGCCAGCAGTGAACACAGGGGATTCCCAACCATCTCTGGAAACACCATATATTTT. This translates into CASSEHRGFPTISGNTIYF.

The chain couples TRBV7-8 to TRBJ2-1; 12 nucleotides agree with TRBD2. Germline-derived CDR1 and CDR2 are SGHVS and FQNEAQ. Germline trimming cut 4 bases from V and 6 bases from J; bases unmatched to any gene: 10. The CDR3 runs to 17 residues. The CDR3 DNA is TGTGCCAGCAGCTGGAGGTTTGCTAGCGGGGGGGCCAATGAGCAGTTCTTC. This sequence encodes CASSWRFASGGANEQFF.

This chain links TRBV27 with TRBJ1-2; D perhaps matches TRBD1 (6 bases). Germline CDR1 is MNHEY and CDR2 is SMNVEV (reference sequence). Trimming took off 0 bases at V and 2 bases at J, with 7 bases between the two ends. This CDR3 region has 14 residues. The CDR3 here is CASSLSTGNYGYTF. As DNA, the CDR3 is TGTGCCAGCAGTTTATCTACAGGGAACTATGGCTACACCTTC.

The rearrangement uses TRBV7-9 and TRBJ2-5, with D tentatively TRBD1 (6 bases). CDR1 SEHNR and CDR2 FQNEAQ come from the germline V gene (reference sequence). V shed 5 bases and J shed 5 bases, with 18 bases lying between them. The CDR3 covers 15 residues. The CDR3 coding sequence is TGTGCCAGCAGCCCACACCAGGGGTCTAGCGAGACCCAGTACTTC. It is translated as CASSPHQGSSETQYF.

The chain employs TRBV7-6 and TRBJ2-2; D possibly corresponds to TRBD1 (5 bases). This CDR3 region has 13 residues. CDR1 is SGHVS and CDR2 is FNYEAQ in the germline V gene. Between the trimmed V and J ends, which lost 5 bases and 3 bases, there was a span of 7 bases. CDR3 DNA sequence: TGTGCCAGCAGCCAGGGCCACACCGGGGAGCTGTTTTTT. As protein: CASSQGHTGELFF.

This chain links TRBV6-6 with TRBJ1-2, with 9 nucleotides matching TRBD1. Germline lookup yields CDR1 MNHNY and CDR2 SVGAGI (reference sequence). V shed 5 bases, J shed 7 bases, and the junction held 14 bases outside the gene matches. The CDR3 runs to 16 residues. The CDR3 region has the DNA TGTGCCAGCAGTCCCGAAAAGGGACAGGGTGGTTCTGGCTACACCTTC. This translates into CASSPEKGQGGSGYTF.

The DNA of the CDR3 is TGTGCCAGCACCCCGGGGGGGACAGAAAACACTGAAGCTTTCTTT. Encoded protein: CASTPGGTENTEAFF. The V call is TRBV6-5, the J call TRBJ1-1; 7 nucleotides line up with TRBD1. From germline, CDR1 is MNHEY and CDR2 SVGAGI. The CDR3 is made up of 15 amino acids. J was trimmed by 2 bases and V by 7 bases; bases with no gene match: 10.

J is TRBJ2-5 and V is TRBV2; D might be TRBD2 (5 bases). V gave up 3 bases and J gave up 0 bases, with 8 bases separating them. This CDR3 comprises 14 residues. Germline CDR1 and CDR2: SNHLY and FYNNEI. In DNA form, the CDR3 reads TGTGCCAGCAGTGAGGGAGTATACCAAGAGACCCAGTACTTC. Translating it yields CASSEGVYQETQYF. The entire variable domain, with the rest obtained from reference TRBV2 and TRBJ2-5, is as follows: EPEVTQTPSHQVTQMGQEVILRCVPISNHLYFYWYRQILGQKVEFLVSFYNNEISEKSEIFDDQFSVERPDGSNFTLKIRSTKLEDSAMYFCASSEGVYQETQYFGPGTRLLVL.

The chain combines TRBV29-1 with TRBJ2-7, with 9 nucleotides matching TRBD1. This CDR3 region has 15 residues. V dropped 4 bases and J dropped 3; count of bases not matched to a gene: 10. Germline V gives CDR1 SQVTM, CDR2 ANQGSEA. The chain's CDR3 is CSVGLTDRGLYEQYF. The CDR3 coding sequence is TGCAGCGTTGGGTTGACGGACAGGGGCCTCTACGAGCAGTACTTC.

V usage is TRBV6-5 and J usage is TRBJ2-1, with 7 bases fitting TRBD2. CDR1 and CDR2 (germline): MNHEY, SVGAGI. This CDR3 region has 14 residues. J was trimmed by 1 base and V by 5 bases; bases with no gene match: 2. The CDR3 DNA sequence: TGTGCCAGCAGTCGCGGGAGTTCCTACAATGAGCAGTTCTTC. Translating it yields CASSRGSSYNEQFF.